Here is one T cell receptor (beta chain) with its context. What it binds is unknown. The data are from a study of identical twins. Points from the study as a whole: One should note that invariant MAIT and iNKT cells could partly confound zero-insertion analyses. Insertions were reduced in abundant cord blood beta clonotypes but not in memory repertoires.

TCRdb analysed the 5' RACE reads with MiXCR anew, one entry per CDR3 protein. This table holds about 810,000 distinct CDR3 sequences, roughly an eighth found once. These data are also associated with another study on yellow fever vaccine responses in identical twins.

This receptor was obtained from a woman in her late teens or twenties in good health. The sequenced sample was PBMCs.

CDR3 protein: CATSDPQGNEQYF. The CDR3 nucleotides are TGTGCCACCAGTGACCCGCAGGGAAACGAGCAGTACTTC. This chain joins TRBV24-1 and TRBJ2-7; tentative D call: TRBD1 (5 bases). The CDR3 loop spans 13 amino acids. Trimming left V 4 bases short and J 5 bases short, with 11 bases between. Looked up from germline, CDR1 is KGHDR and CDR2 is SFDVKD.